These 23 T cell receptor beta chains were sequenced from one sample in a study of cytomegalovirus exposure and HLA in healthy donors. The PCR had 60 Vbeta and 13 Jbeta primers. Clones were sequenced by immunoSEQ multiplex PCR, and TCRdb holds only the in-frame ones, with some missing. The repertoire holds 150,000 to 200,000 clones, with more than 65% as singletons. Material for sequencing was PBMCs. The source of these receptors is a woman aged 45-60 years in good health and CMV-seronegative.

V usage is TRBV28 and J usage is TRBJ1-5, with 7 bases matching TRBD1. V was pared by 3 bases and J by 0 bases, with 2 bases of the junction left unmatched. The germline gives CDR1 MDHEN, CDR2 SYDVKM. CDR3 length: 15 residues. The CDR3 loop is CASSLGDSSNQPQHF. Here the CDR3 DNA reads TGTGCCAGCAGTTTGGGGGACAGTAGCAATCAGCCCCAGCATTTT.

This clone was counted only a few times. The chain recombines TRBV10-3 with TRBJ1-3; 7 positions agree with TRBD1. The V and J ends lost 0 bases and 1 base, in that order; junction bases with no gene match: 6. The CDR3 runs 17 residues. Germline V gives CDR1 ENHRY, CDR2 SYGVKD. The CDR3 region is CAISESGTARSGNTIYF. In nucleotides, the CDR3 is TGTGCCATCAGTGAGTCAGGGACAGCCCGATCTGGAAACACCATATATTTT.

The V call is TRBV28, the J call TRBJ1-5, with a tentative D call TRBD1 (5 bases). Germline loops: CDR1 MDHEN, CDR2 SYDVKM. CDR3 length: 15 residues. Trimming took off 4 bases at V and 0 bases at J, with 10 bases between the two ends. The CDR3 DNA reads TGTGCCAGCAGTTGGGGCACTTATAGCAATCAGCCCCAGCATTTT. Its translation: CASSWGTYSNQPQHF.

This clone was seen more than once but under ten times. CDR3 sequence reads: CASRSSSYEQYF. Written as DNA, the CDR3 is TGTGCCAGCAGGTCCTCCTCCTACGAGCAGTACTTC. This chain joins TRBV28 and TRBJ2-7, with unresolved D. This CDR3 comprises 12 residues. The V and J ends lost 6 bases and 0 bases respectively, with 6 bases between them. Looked up from germline, CDR1 is MDHEN and CDR2 is SYDVKM.

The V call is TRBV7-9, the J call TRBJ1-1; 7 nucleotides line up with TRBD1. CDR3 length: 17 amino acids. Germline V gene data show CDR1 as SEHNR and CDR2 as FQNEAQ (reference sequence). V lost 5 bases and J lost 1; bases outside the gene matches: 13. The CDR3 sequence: CASSQLTGRGKNTEAFF. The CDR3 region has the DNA TGTGCCAGCAGCCAACTGACAGGGCGAGGAAAGAACACTGAAGCTTTCTTT.

The CDR3: CASSWQDNGYTF. The CDR3 DNA reads as TGTGCCAGCAGTTGGCAGGATAATGGCTACACCTTC. The J gene is TRBJ1-2, the V gene TRBV6-6, with D unresolved. Trimming took off 4 bases at V and 6 bases at J, with 9 bases between the two ends. The CDR3 is 12 amino acids. Looked up from germline, CDR1 is MNHNY and CDR2 is SVGAGI (reference sequence).

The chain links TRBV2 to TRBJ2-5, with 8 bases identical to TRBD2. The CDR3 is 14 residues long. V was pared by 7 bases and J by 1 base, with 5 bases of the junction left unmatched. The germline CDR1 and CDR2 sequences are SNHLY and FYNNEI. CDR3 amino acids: CASTVAGTQETQYF. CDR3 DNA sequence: TGTGCCAGCACGGTAGCGGGGACCCAAGAGACCCAGTACTTC. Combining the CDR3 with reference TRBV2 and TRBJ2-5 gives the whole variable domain EPEVTQTPSHQVTQMGQEVILRCVPISNHLYFYWYRQILGQKVEFLVSFYNNEISEKSEIFDDQFSVERPDGSNFTLKIRSTKLEDSAMYFCASTVAGTQETQYFGPGTRLLVL.

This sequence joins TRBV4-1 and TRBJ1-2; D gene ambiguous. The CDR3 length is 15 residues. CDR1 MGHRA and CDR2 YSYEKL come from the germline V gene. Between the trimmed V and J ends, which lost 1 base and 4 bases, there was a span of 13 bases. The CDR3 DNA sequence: TGCGCCAGCAGCCAAGGCAGGATTGGCCGCTATGGCTACACCTTC. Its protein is CASSQGRIGRYGYTF.

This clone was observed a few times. The CDR3 DNA sequence: TGTGCCAGCAGCCCCCAGAGGGACACTGAAGCTTTCTTT. This sequence encodes CASSPQRDTEAFF. The chain carries TRBV6-6 and TRBJ1-1; D unclear. CDR3 length equals 13 residues. Trimming removed 6 bases from V and 3 bases from J, with 11 bases in between. Germline V gene lookup returns CDR1 MNHNY and CDR2 SVGAGI (reference sequence).

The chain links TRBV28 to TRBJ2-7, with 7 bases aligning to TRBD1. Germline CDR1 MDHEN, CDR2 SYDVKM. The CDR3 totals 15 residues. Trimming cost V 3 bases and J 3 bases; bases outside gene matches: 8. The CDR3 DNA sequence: TGTGCCAGCAGTTTCGATACAGGGGACCGCTACGAGCAGTACTTC. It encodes CASSFDTGDRYEQYF.

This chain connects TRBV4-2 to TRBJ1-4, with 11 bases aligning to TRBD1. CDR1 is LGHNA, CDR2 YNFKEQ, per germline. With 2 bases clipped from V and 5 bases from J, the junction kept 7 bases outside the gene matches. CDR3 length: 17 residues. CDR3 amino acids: CASSQNPGQGANEKLFF. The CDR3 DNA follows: TGTGCCAGCAGCCAAAACCCTGGACAGGGGGCAAATGAAAAACTGTTTTTT.

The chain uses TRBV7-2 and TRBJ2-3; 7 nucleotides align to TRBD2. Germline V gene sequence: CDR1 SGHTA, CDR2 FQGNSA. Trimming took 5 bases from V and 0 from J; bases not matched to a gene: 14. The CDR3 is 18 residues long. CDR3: CASSPHGWGGWSTDTQYF. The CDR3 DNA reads TGTGCCAGCAGCCCACATGGCTGGGGGGGATGGAGCACAGATACGCAGTATTTT. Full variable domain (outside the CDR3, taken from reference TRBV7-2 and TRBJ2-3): GAGVSQSPSNKVTEKGKDVELRCDPISGHTALYWYRQSLGQGLEFLIYFQGNSAPDKSGLPSDRFSAERTGGSVSTLTIQRTQQEDSAVYLCASSPHGWGGWSTDTQYFGPGTRLTVL.

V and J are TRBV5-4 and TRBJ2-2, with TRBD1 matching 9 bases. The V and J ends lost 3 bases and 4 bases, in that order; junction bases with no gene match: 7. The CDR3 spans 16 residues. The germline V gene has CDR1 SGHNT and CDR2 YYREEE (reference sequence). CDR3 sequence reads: CASSSRGQGPTGELFF. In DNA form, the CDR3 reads TGTGCCAGCAGCTCGCGGGGACAGGGACCCACCGGGGAGCTGTTTTTT. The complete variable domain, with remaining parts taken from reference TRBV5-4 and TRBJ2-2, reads ETGVTQSPTHLIKTRGQQVTLRCSSQSGHNTVSWYQQALGQGPQFIFQYYREEENGRGNFPPRFSGLQFPNYSSELNVNALELDDSALYLCASSSRGQGPTGELFFGEGSRLTVL.

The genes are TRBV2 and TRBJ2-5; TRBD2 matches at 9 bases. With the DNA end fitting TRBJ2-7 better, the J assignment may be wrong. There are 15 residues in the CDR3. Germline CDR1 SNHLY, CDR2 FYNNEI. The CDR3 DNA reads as TGTGCCAGCAGGTGGGATAGCGGGGGATTCTACGAGCAGTACTTC. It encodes CASRWDSGGFYEQYF.

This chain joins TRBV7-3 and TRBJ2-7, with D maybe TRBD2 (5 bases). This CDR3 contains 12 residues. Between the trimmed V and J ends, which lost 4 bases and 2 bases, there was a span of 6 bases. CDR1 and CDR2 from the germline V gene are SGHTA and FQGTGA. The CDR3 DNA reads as TGTGCCAGCAGCTCCGGGACCTACGAGCAGTACTTC. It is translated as CASSSGTYEQYF.

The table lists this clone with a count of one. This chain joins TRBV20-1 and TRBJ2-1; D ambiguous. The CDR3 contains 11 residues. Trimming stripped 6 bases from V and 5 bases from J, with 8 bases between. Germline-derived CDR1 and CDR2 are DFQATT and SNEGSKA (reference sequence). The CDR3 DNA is TGCAGTGCCCCTTCGGACAATGAGCAGTTCTTC. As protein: CSAPSDNEQFF.

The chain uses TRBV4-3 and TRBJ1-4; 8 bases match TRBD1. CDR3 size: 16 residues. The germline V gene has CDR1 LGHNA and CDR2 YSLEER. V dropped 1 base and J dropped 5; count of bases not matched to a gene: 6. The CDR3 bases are TGCGCCAGCAGCCAAGGTCCGAGACAGGGGAATGAAAAACTGTTTTTT. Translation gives CASSQGPRQGNEKLFF.

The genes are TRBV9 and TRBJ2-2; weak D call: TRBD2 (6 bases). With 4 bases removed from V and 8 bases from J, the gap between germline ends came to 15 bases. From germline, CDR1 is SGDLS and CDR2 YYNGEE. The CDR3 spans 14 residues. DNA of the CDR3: TGTGCCAGCAGCCCCAGTTACGGGGGAGGGGAGCTGTTTTTT. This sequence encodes CASSPSYGGGELFF.

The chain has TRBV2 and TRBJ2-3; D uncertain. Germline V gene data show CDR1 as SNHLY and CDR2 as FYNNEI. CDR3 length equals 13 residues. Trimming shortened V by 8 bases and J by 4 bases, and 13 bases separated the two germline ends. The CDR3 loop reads CASRVTSPDTQYF. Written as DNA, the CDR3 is TGTGCCAGCCGAGTTACCTCCCCAGATACGCAGTATTTT.

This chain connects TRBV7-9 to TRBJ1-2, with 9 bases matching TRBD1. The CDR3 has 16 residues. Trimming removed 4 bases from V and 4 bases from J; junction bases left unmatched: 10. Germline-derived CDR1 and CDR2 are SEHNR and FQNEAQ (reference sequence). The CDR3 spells CASSYGPGQGFYGYTF. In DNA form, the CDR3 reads TGTGCCAGCAGCTACGGCCCGGGACAGGGATTCTATGGCTACACCTTC.

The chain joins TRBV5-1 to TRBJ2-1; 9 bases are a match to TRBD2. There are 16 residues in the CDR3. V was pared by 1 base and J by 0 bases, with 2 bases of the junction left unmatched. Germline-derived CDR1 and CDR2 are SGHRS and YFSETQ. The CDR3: CASSLISGSSYNEQFF. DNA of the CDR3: TGCGCCAGCAGCTTGATTAGCGGGAGCTCCTACAATGAGCAGTTCTTC.

CDR3 region: CASSFPDRGNYGYTF. In DNA form, the CDR3 reads TGTGCCAGCAGCTTTCCTGACAGGGGAAACTATGGCTACACCTTC. This rearrangement joins TRBV5-4 to TRBJ1-2; 8 bases are shared with TRBD1. Germline loops: CDR1 SGHNT, CDR2 YYREEE (reference sequence). CDR3 size: 15 residues. J was trimmed by 2 bases and V by 2 bases; bases with no gene match: 5.

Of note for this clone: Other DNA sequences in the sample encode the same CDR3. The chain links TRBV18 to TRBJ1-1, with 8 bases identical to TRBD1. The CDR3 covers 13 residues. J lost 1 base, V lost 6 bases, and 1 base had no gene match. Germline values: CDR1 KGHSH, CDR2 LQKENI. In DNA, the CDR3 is TGTGCCAGCTCTGGACAGGGGAACACTGAAGCTTTCTTT. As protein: CASSGQGNTEAFF.